The present TCR beta chain was sequenced within a study of T cell responses to AZD1222 COVID-19 vaccine. The J segment lost 0 bases and the V segment lost 7 bases, leaving 8 bases of the junction unmatched. The CDR3 consists of 17 residues. Per germline, CDR1 MDHEN and CDR2 SYDVKM. Sequencing used immunoSEQ multiplex PCR; TCRdb keeps in-frame clones, though not all of them. Here the sample spans some 74,000 clones, approximately 87% being singletons. This specimen was peripheral blood, taken 28 days after the second AZD1222 dose. The sequence was collected from an adult who received the AZD1222 COVID-19 vaccine. V usage is TRBV28 and J usage is TRBJ2-3, with 12 bases that match TRBD2. This CDR3 reads CASNDGLAGLSTDTQYF. DNA for the CDR3: TGTGCCAGCAACGACGGACTAGCGGGGCTCAGCACAGATACGCAGTATTTT. The full variable domain, with the rest looked up from reference TRBV28 and TRBJ2-3, is DVKVTQSSRYLVKRTGEKVFLECVQDMDHENMFWYRQDPGLGLRLIYFSYDVKMKEKGDIPEGYSVSREKKERFSLILESASTNQTSMYLCASNDGLAGLSTDTQYFGPGTRLTVL.